This T cell receptor beta chain originates from a study of blood T cell repertoires in COVID-19. Study-level background: The United States, Italy and Spain provided the acute and convalescent COVID-19 samples. PBMCs, B-cell-depleted T cells, or T cells provided the cDNA or gDNA that made up the material.

As processed by the authors: Estimation of nucleated cell counts was performed using reference gene primer amplification. The repertoire was sequenced with immunoSEQ multiplex PCR; TCRdb's copy has only in-frame clones and lacks some. V and J calls and clone size come straight from that table; D and trimming were deduced from the DNA. The sample has some 320,000 clones, roughly 88% seen once; the top ten hold approximately 6.6%. The V end lost 7 bases, the J end lost 7 bases, and 22 bases lay between the germline ends. The V gene's germline CDR1 is LNHDA and CDR2 SQIVND (reference sequence). The CDR3 extends over 15 amino acids.

This sequence joins TRBV19 and TRBJ1-2; D gene uncertain. Material: peripheral blood. The origin of this receptor is a woman in her 30s who had recovered from COVID-19. The CDR3 loop reads CASKIVFGIRGGYTF. Here the CDR3 DNA reads TGTGCCAGTAAAATCGTTTTTGGGATCCGGGGTGGCTACACCTTC. The variable domain in full, completed from reference TRBV19 and TRBJ1-2, reads DGGITQSPKYLFRKEGQNVTLSCEQNLNHDAMYWYRQDPGQGLRLIYYSQIVNDFQKGDIAEGYSVSREKKESFPLTVTSAQKNPTAFYLCASKIVFGIRGGYTFGSGTRLTVV.